Below, 32 T cell receptor beta chains from the same sample are listed, as sequenced in a study of radiotherapy plus CTLA-4 blockade in lung cancer. Profiling relied on immunoSEQ multiplex PCR, and the TCRdb table lists in-frame clones only, not all of them. This repertoire shows 75,000 to 100,000 clones, around 90% found once; its top ten account for under 5.5%. The starting material was peripheral blood, obtained from a patient treated with radiotherapy plus ipilimumab. The source is a human donor with non-small cell lung cancer that progressed on radiotherapy plus ipilimumab.

The chain couples TRBV5-1 to TRBJ2-7; TRBD1 matches 12 bases. This CDR3 region has 15 residues. The trim removed 3 bases at V and 5 bases at J, leaving 6 bases unmatched. CDR1 SGHRS and CDR2 YFSETQ come from the germline V gene. The CDR3 DNA reads as TGCGCCAGCAGCTCGACCGGGACAGGGGGCAACGAGCAGTACTTC. This codes for CASSSTGTGGNEQYF.

V usage is TRBV10-1 and J usage is TRBJ2-1; TRBD1 agrees at 9 bases. Looked up from germline, CDR1 is WNHNN and CDR2 is SYGVQD (reference sequence). The CDR3 is 12 amino acids. The ends lost 8 bases at V and 7 bases at J; junction bases unmatched: 3. The CDR3 nucleotides read TGCGCCAGCGGGGACAGGGATAATGAGCAGTTCTTC. Protein: CASGDRDNEQFF.

The chain links TRBV6-5 to TRBJ2-7, with TRBD2 as a possible D gene (5 bases). The CDR3 runs 15 residues. V dropped 7 bases and J dropped 6 bases, with 22 bases sitting between them. Germline loops: CDR1 MNHEY, CDR2 SVGAGI. The CDR3 here is CASKPESSGVGEQYF. CDR3 bases: TGTGCCAGCAAGCCGGAGAGCTCCGGGGTGGGCGAGCAGTACTTC.

This sequence joins TRBV18 and TRBJ1-5; 7 bases map to TRBD1. Trimming cost V 3 bases and J 4 bases; bases outside gene matches: 0. Germline CDR1 KGHSH, CDR2 LQKENI. The CDR3 spans 13 residues. CDR3 sequence (DNA): TGTGCCAGCTCACCGGGACAGAATCAGCCCCAGCATTTT. It translates to CASSPGQNQPQHF.

V and J are TRBV6-5 and TRBJ2-7; 9 positions agree with TRBD2. Germline V CDR1 and CDR2: MNHEY, SVGAGI. CDR3 length: 14 residues. With V trimmed by 2 bases and J by 2 bases, 1 base remained unmatched. CDR3 sequence (DNA): TGTGCCAGCAGTTACCAGCGGGGGGCCTACGAGCAGTACTTC. This translates into CASSYQRGAYEQYF.

This clone was seen a few times. The rearrangement joins TRBV6-1 to TRBJ2-1; TRBD1 aligns across 10 bases. The CDR3 extends over 15 amino acids. CDR1 MNHNS and CDR2 SASEGT come from the germline V gene. Losses at the gene ends were 4 bases for V and 5 bases for J; bases not matched to a gene: 5. In nucleotides, the CDR3 is TGTGCCAGCAGTGGAACCGGGACAGGGGACAATGAGCAGTTCTTC. Its protein product is CASSGTGTGDNEQFF.

The gene calls are TRBV6-5 and TRBJ2-1; unclear D gene. Trimming pared 4 bases from V and 9 bases from J, leaving 7 bases between. This CDR3 has 11 amino acids. Germline CDR1 and CDR2: MNHEY and SVGAGI. The DNA of the CDR3 is TGTGCCAGCAGTTCCCCGGCTGAGCAGTTCTTC. Translation: CASSSPAEQFF.

The chain has TRBV15 and TRBJ2-5; D is unresolved. Trimming took off 3 bases at V and 2 bases at J, with 10 bases between the two ends. The CDR3 spans 14 residues. Germline lookup yields CDR1 LNHNV and CDR2 YYDKDF (reference sequence). In DNA, the CDR3 is TGTGCCACCAGCAGTTCGTACGGGCAAGAGACCCAGTACTTC. Its translation is CATSSSYGQETQYF.

The gene calls are TRBV7-9 and TRBJ2-3; 12 bases line up with TRBD2. Trimming removed 5 bases from V and 3 bases from J; junction bases left unmatched: 3. The CDR3 is 15 amino acids. The V gene's germline CDR1 is SEHNR and CDR2 FQNEAQ (reference sequence). CDR3: CASSILAGGTDTQYF. The CDR3 nucleotides are TGTGCCAGCAGCATCCTAGCGGGAGGGACAGATACGCAGTATTTT.

The chain recombines TRBV5-1 with TRBJ2-7; 9 nucleotides line up with TRBD1. The CDR3 contains 16 residues. V lost 2 bases, J lost 5 bases, and 11 bases stayed unmatched. Germline V gene sequence: CDR1 SGHRS, CDR2 YFSETQ. The CDR3 sequence: CASSFGGGQGLNEQYF. The CDR3 DNA reads TGCGCCAGCAGCTTCGGTGGGGGACAGGGTTTAAACGAGCAGTACTTC.

The chain links TRBV10-1 to TRBJ1-1, with 8 nucleotides matching TRBD1. The CDR3 loop spans 14 amino acids. V gave up 5 bases and J gave up 8 bases; unmatched junction bases: 10. The germline CDR1 and CDR2 sequences are WNHNN and SYGVQD (reference sequence). The CDR3 DNA reads TGCGCCAGCAGTTCCAGGGGGCGGCCTACGGAAGCTTTCTTT. Protein: CASSSRGRPTEAFF.

The chain carries TRBV7-8 and TRBJ2-1; TRBD2 matches at 8 bases. The V gene end was trimmed by 6 bases and the J gene end by 5 bases; junction bases not matched to a gene: 12. Germline-derived CDR1 and CDR2 are SGHVS and FQNEAQ. CDR3 length: 16 amino acids. CDR3 loop: CASSFSAGGRNNEQFF. The CDR3 region has the DNA TGTGCCAGCAGTTTTAGCGCGGGGGGCCGCAACAATGAGCAGTTCTTC.

The chain combines TRBV5-1 with TRBJ2-1; D is unresolved. Germline V gene data show CDR1 as SGHRS and CDR2 as YFSETQ. This CDR3 contains 14 residues. Between the trimmed V and J ends, which lost 0 bases and 8 bases, there was a span of 12 bases. In DNA form, the CDR3 reads TGCGCCAGCAGCTTGGAAGCCGCCCCTCATGAGCAGTTCTTC. Its protein product is CASSLEAAPHEQFF. Full variable domain (remainder filled in from reference TRBV5-1 and TRBJ2-1): KAGVTQTPRYLIKTRGQQVTLSCSPISGHRSVSWYQQTPGQGLQFLFEYFSETQRNKGNFPGRFSGRQFSNSRSEMNVSTLELGDSALYLCASSLEAAPHEQFFGPGTRLTVL.

As regards this clone: The same CDR3 is also encoded by other DNA sequences in this sample. This sequence joins TRBV25-1 and TRBJ1-5; D is ambiguous. CDR1 is MGHDK, CDR2 SYGVNS, per germline. V lost 3 bases to trimming and J lost 1 base, with 13 bases between them. This CDR3 spans 16 amino acids. CDR3 amino acids: CASSDKDRASNQPQHF. The CDR3 DNA reads TGTGCCAGCAGTGACAAAGATAGGGCGAGCAATCAGCCCCAGCATTTT.

The genes are TRBV30 and TRBJ2-2; D remains ambiguous. The CDR3 sequence is 15 residues long. Germline V gene lookup returns CDR1 GTSNPN and CDR2 SVGIG (reference sequence). Trimming cost V 3 bases and J 7 bases, with 18 bases left between them. CDR3 coding DNA: TGTGCCTGGAGAACGTCGGGCAGGAAGGGCGGGGAGCTGTTTTTT. As protein: CAWRTSGRKGGELFF.

The chain recombines TRBV2 with TRBJ2-1; a weak D match, TRBD2 (6 bases). This CDR3 spans 13 amino acids. Trimming left V 8 bases short and J 5 bases short, with 13 bases between. CDR1 SNHLY and CDR2 FYNNEI come from the germline V gene. In DNA form, the CDR3 reads TGTGCCAGCCGGCGGGAAATTGACAATGAGCAGTTCTTC. Translating it yields CASRREIDNEQFF.

The chain recombines TRBV7-3 with TRBJ2-1, with 8 bases fitting TRBD2. The germline V gene encodes CDR1 SGHTA and CDR2 FQGTGA. The CDR3 spans 16 residues. V was clipped by 1 base and J by 9 bases; unmatched bases: 11. The CDR3 coding sequence is TGTGCCAGCAGCTTAAAAGCGGGAGTTGGGGGGACTGAGCAGTTCTTC. It codes for CASSLKAGVGGTEQFF.

This chain links TRBV21-1 with TRBJ2-7. TRBV21-1 is assigned pseudogene status. The CDR3 is 17 amino acids. The DNA for the CDR3 is TGTGCCAGCAGCAAAGTCACCAGGAGCCTAGTCAAACCCGAGCAGTACTTC. Its protein product is CASSKVTRSLVKPEQYF.

This sequence joins TRBV18 and TRBJ2-2; 9 positions match TRBD1. Trimming at V came to 3 bases and at J to 5 bases, leaving 4 bases not matched to a gene. Germline V lookup: CDR1 KGHSH, CDR2 LQKENI. CDR3 length: 15 residues. CDR3 bases: TGTGCCAGCTCACCGGACAGGGGTCCGACCGGGGAGCTGTTTTTT. It encodes CASSPDRGPTGELFF.

The chain links TRBV2 to TRBJ2-1, with 10 bases identical to TRBD2. Germline CDR1 is SNHLY and CDR2 is FYNNEI. The J segment lost 1 base and the V segment lost 5 bases, leaving 2 bases of the junction unmatched. The CDR3 runs to 15 residues. The CDR3, as DNA: TGTGCCAGCAGTCCGACTAGCGGGTCCTACAATGAGCAGTTCTTC. The encoded protein is CASSPTSGSYNEQFF.

The rearrangement uses TRBV5-8 and TRBJ1-1; D gene unclear. Germline CDR1 and CDR2: SGHTS and YDEGEE. This CDR3 is built from 14 residues. Trimming removed 2 bases at V and 1 base at J, with 9 bases between. CDR3 in DNA: TGTGCCAGCAGCTTCGACATGCAGAACACTGAAGCTTTCTTT. The encoded protein is CASSFDMQNTEAFF.

The rearrangement uses TRBV5-1 and TRBJ2-1; D not resolved. V lost 4 bases, J lost 7 bases, and 15 bases lay in between. Germline values: CDR1 SGHRS, CDR2 YFSETQ. CDR3 length equals 14 residues. The chain's CDR3 is CASSPIVLGNEQFF. The DNA for the CDR3 is TGCGCCAGCAGCCCCATAGTATTAGGTAATGAGCAGTTCTTC.

V usage is TRBV7-2 and J usage is TRBJ2-7, with 9 bases matching TRBD2. From germline, CDR1 is SGHTA and CDR2 FQGNSA. V lost 2 bases and J lost 4; bases outside the gene matches: 6. This CDR3 contains 15 residues. CDR3 coding DNA: TGTGCCAGCAGCTTACGCGGGAGGGCCTATTACGAGCAGTACTTC. Translating it yields CASSLRGRAYYEQYF. The complete variable domain, with remaining parts taken from reference TRBV7-2 and TRBJ2-7, reads GAGVSQSPSNKVTEKGKDVELRCDPISGHTALYWYRQSLGQGLEFLIYFQGNSAPDKSGLPSDRFSAERTGGSVSTLTIQRTQQEDSAVYLCASSLRGRAYYEQYFGPGTRLTVT.

The chain couples TRBV19 to TRBJ1-2; TRBD1 matches 7 bases. V shed 7 bases, J shed 3 bases, and the junction held 20 bases outside the gene matches. The CDR3 is 18 residues long. CDR1 LNHDA and CDR2 SQIVND come from the germline V gene (reference sequence). CDR3 residues: CASTDYLGTALDDYGYTF. As DNA, the CDR3 is TGTGCCAGTACCGACTACCTCGGGACAGCCCTGGACGACTATGGCTACACCTTC.

Concerning this clone: It is likely a read error, because the conserved phenylalanine at the end of the CDR3 is missing. V usage is TRBV5-1 and J usage is TRBJ2-2; a possible D gene is TRBD2 (6 bases). The V end lost 0 bases, the J end lost 2 bases, and 14 bases lay between the germline ends. Germline CDR1 is SGHRS and CDR2 is YFSETQ. The CDR3 contains 17 residues. The CDR3 here is CASSLALLAQNTGELFL. The CDR3 bases are TGCGCCAGCAGCTTGGCCCTCCTAGCGCAAAACACCGGGGAGCTGTTTCTT.

The chain recombines TRBV6-5 with TRBJ1-1; the D is unclear. Germline CDR1 and CDR2: MNHEY and SVGAGI. V dropped 7 bases and J dropped 0 bases, with 9 bases sitting between them. CDR3 length equals 13 residues. The CDR3 sequence is CASTTKLNTEAFF. The CDR3 DNA reads as TGTGCCAGCACCACAAAATTGAACACTGAAGCTTTCTTT.

The chain uses TRBV6-5 and TRBJ2-7, with unresolved D. V lost 7 bases to trimming and J lost 6 bases, with 16 bases between them. The CDR3 contains 13 residues. Germline values: CDR1 MNHEY, CDR2 SVGAGI. The CDR3 spells CASTPRLLGEQYF. The CDR3 coding sequence is TGTGCCAGCACCCCGCGGTTGTTGGGCGAGCAGTACTTC.

The chain couples TRBV6-1 to TRBJ1-2; perhaps TRBD1 as D (5 bases). V lost 3 bases, J lost 2 bases, and 10 bases lay in between. CDR1 and CDR2 from the germline V gene are MNHNS and SASEGT. The CDR3 spans 14 residues. Written as DNA, the CDR3 is TGTGCCAGCAGTGAGATACGGGGGAACTATGGCTACACCTTC. Amino acids: CASSEIRGNYGYTF.

The rearrangement joins TRBV19 to TRBJ1-6; D is uncertain. CDR3 length equals 15 residues. The V end lost 0 bases, the J end lost 3 bases, and 6 bases lay between the germline ends. The V gene's germline CDR1 is LNHDA and CDR2 SQIVND (reference sequence). In DNA, the CDR3 is TGTGCCAGTAGTATAGATTCAGTCTATAATTCACCCCTCCACTTT. It is translated as CASSIDSVYNSPLHF.

CDR3 loop: CASSSQGGETQYF. In nucleotides, the CDR3 is TGTGCCAGCAGCTCCCAGGGTGGGGAGACCCAGTACTTC. This chain connects TRBV7-2 to TRBJ2-5, with D perhaps TRBD1 (5 bases). The V end was cut by 4 bases, the J end by 5 bases, with 11 bases between. Germline V gene data show CDR1 as SGHTA and CDR2 as FQGNSA. The CDR3 is made up of 13 amino acids.

The CDR3 protein is CASSLGWRGGETQYF. CDR3 nucleotides: TGTGCCAGCAGCTTAGGGTGGCGAGGAGGAGAGACCCAGTACTTC. The chain combines TRBV13 with TRBJ2-5; D is perhaps TRBD2 (5 bases). Germline CDR1 is PRHDT and CDR2 is FYEKMQ (reference sequence). V lost 0 bases and J 4 bases, leaving 12 bases between the germline ends. This CDR3 region has 15 residues.

V gene TRBV2 combines with J gene TRBJ1-4; a weak D match, TRBD1 (5 bases). This CDR3 has 14 amino acids. V gave up 8 bases and J gave up 3 bases, with 13 bases separating them. The germline gives CDR1 SNHLY, CDR2 FYNNEI. The CDR3 is CASSAGAPNEKLFF. The CDR3 DNA reads as TGTGCCAGCTCGGCCGGGGCGCCTAATGAAAAACTGTTTTTT.